These 12 T cell receptor beta chains were sequenced from one sample in a study of blood T cell repertoires in COVID-19. Assay used: immunoSEQ multiplex PCR; TCRdb lists only in-frame clones, some missing. In the table there are approximately 200,000 clones, around 86% of which are singletons. The sequenced sample was PBMCs or T cells enriched from blood (not recorded which). Receptors originate from a woman aged 25 to 39 who had recovered from COVID-19.

As concerns this clone: The sample carries other DNA sequences with the same CDR3. The chain carries TRBV2 and TRBJ2-7, with TRBD2 matching over 9 bases. The CDR3 has 15 residues. The germline gives CDR1 SNHLY, CDR2 FYNNEI. The trim removed 3 bases at V and 2 bases at J, leaving 5 bases unmatched. CDR3 DNA: TGTGCCAGCAGTGAGATAGCGGGAGTCCCCTACGAGCAGTACTTC. It is translated as CASSEIAGVPYEQYF.

This chain links TRBV2 with TRBJ1-6; tentative D call: TRBD1 (6 bases). Trimming stripped 6 bases from V and 7 bases from J, with 16 bases between. Looked up from germline, CDR1 is SNHLY and CDR2 is FYNNEI. The CDR3 is 15 amino acids. CDR3 nucleotides: TGTGCCAGCAGGGGTCCGGGGGGCGGCAATTCACCCCTCCACTTT. It translates to CASRGPGGGNSPLHF.

V usage is TRBV15 and J usage is TRBJ2-3, with 8 bases matching TRBD1. Germline V lookup: CDR1 LNHNV, CDR2 YYDKDF (reference sequence). The CDR3 contains 14 residues. V was pared by 3 bases and J by 4 bases, with 3 bases of the junction left unmatched. The CDR3 sequence: CATSRDRESDTQYF. The CDR3 coding sequence is TGTGCCACCAGCAGGGACAGGGAATCAGATACGCAGTATTTT.

The chain has TRBV3-1 (or the pseudogene TRBV3-2) and TRBJ2-4, with a possible D match to TRBD1 (6 bases). V was cut by 1 base and J by 8 bases, with 9 bases left in between. Germline CDR1 LGHDT, CDR2 YNNKEL (reference sequence). The CDR3 has 13 amino acids. As DNA, the CDR3 is TGTGCCAGCAGCCAAGGAGGGGGAGACATTCAGTACTTC. It yields the protein CASSQGGGDIQYF.

This chain links TRBV19 with TRBJ2-1; 7 bases are shared with TRBD2. Trimming took 7 bases from V and 5 from J; bases not matched to a gene: 5. Germline CDR1 reads LNHDA; CDR2 reads SQIVND (reference sequence). The CDR3 is 13 amino acids. CDR3 in DNA: TGTGCCAGTAAATCCGGACTAGACAATGAGCAGTTCTTC. Its translation is CASKSGLDNEQFF.

The rearrangement uses TRBV3-1 (or the pseudogene TRBV3-2) and TRBJ2-1, with TRBD2 matching 11 bases. The V gene's germline CDR1 is LGHDT and CDR2 YNNKEL (reference sequence). This CDR3 contains 16 residues. V was pared by 5 bases and J by 4 bases, with 7 bases of the junction left unmatched. The CDR3 DNA reads as TGTGCCAGCAGCAAGGGTCCTAGCGGGAGGTACAATGAGCAGTTCTTC. Its protein is CASSKGPSGRYNEQFF.

The chain employs TRBV7-8 and TRBJ1-3, with D maybe TRBD1 (5 bases). The CDR3 covers 18 residues. V lost 0 bases to trimming and J lost 0 bases, with 15 bases between them. Germline V gene sequence: CDR1 SGHVS, CDR2 FQNEAQ. CDR3 residues: CASSLALVRDFSGNTIYF. For the CDR3, the DNA is TGTGCCAGCAGCTTAGCCTTAGTGCGGGACTTCTCTGGAAACACCATATATTTT. The variable domain in full, with the rest retrieved from reference TRBV7-8 and TRBJ1-3, is GAGVSQSPRYKVAKRGQDVALRCDPISGHVSLFWYQQALGQGPEFLTYFQNEAQLDKSGLPSDRFFAERPEGSVSTLKIQRTQQEDSAVYLCASSLALVRDFSGNTIYFGEGSWLTVV.

The CDR3, as DNA: TGTGCCAGCAGCCAAGCAGGGGGCGCAAGGTTCTTC. Protein product: CASSQAGGARFF. This chain connects TRBV3-1 (or the pseudogene TRBV3-2) to TRBJ2-1, with 8 positions matching TRBD1. Per germline, CDR1 LGHDT and CDR2 YNNKEL (reference sequence). V shed 1 base and J 15 bases; nucleotides not matched to a gene: 5. This CDR3 spans 12 amino acids.

The genes are TRBV28 and TRBJ1-1; 8 positions agree with TRBD1. Germline assignment: CDR1 MDHEN and CDR2 SYDVKM. Trimming removed 6 bases from V and 1 base from J; junction bases left unmatched: 10. CDR3 length: 16 amino acids. CDR3 nucleotide sequence: TGTGCCAGCAGCCTACCAGTTGGGACAGGGAACACTGAAGCTTTCTTT. This codes for CASSLPVGTGNTEAFF.

The rearrangement joins TRBV3-1 (or the pseudogene TRBV3-2) to TRBJ2-5; 13 positions match TRBD2. CDR3 length: 14 amino acids. The V segment lost 3 bases and the J segment 6 bases; nucleotides outside the gene matches: 1. Germline loops: CDR1 LGHDT, CDR2 YNNKEL (reference sequence). This CDR3 reads CASSHGTSGKTQYF. Here the CDR3 DNA reads TGTGCCAGCAGCCACGGGACTAGCGGGAAGACCCAGTACTTC.

The rearrangement uses TRBV11-2 and TRBJ1-2; D is undetermined. The ends were cut back, 1 base at V and 5 bases at J, with 11 bases in the middle. The CDR3 runs to 14 residues. Germline V gene sequence: CDR1 SGHAT, CDR2 FQNNGV. CDR3 in amino acids: CASSLGGQTYGYTF. The CDR3 region has the DNA TGTGCCAGCAGCTTAGGAGGGCAGACGTATGGCTACACCTTC. The full variable domain, in which reference TRBV11-2 and TRBJ1-2 provide the parts outside the CDR3, is EAGVAQSPRYKIIEKRQSVAFWCNPISGHATLYWYQQILGQGPKLLIQFQNNGVVDDSQLPKDRFSAERLKGVDSTLKIQPAKLEDSAVYLCASSLGGQTYGYTFGSGTRLTVV.

The chain combines TRBV12-3 or TRBV12-4 with TRBJ2-1; 7 nucleotides agree with TRBD2. The V and J ends lost 5 bases and 9 bases, in that order; junction bases with no gene match: 4. The CDR3 length is 12 residues. CDR3: CASSQTSFEQFF. CDR3 coding DNA: TGTGCCAGCAGTCAGACTAGCTTTGAGCAGTTCTTC.